Presented here are 24 T cell receptor beta chains from one specimen sequenced in a study of STAT5B mutations in CD4+ large granular lymphocyte leukemia. Here immunoSEQ multiplex PCR was the method, and the copy in TCRdb shows in-frame clones only, minus some. The sample holds fewer than 30,000 clones; around 78% are singletons and the top ten take approximately 1.1%. The sequenced sample consisted of CD4+ T cells from blood buffy coats. The receptors stem from a human donor in good health.

The V call is TRBV7-9, the J call TRBJ2-2, with 10 nucleotides matching TRBD1. The germline V gene encodes CDR1 SEHNR and CDR2 FQNEAQ (reference sequence). Trimming took 5 bases from V and 5 from J; bases not matched to a gene: 5. CDR3 length: 15 residues. CDR3 region: CASSRQGALTGELFF. The CDR3, as DNA: TGTGCCAGCAGCCGACAGGGGGCGCTGACCGGGGAGCTGTTTTTT.

This chain joins TRBV11-2 and TRBJ2-5; D could derive from TRBD1 or TRBD2 (5 bases each). The CDR3 runs 16 residues. CDR1 and CDR2 (germline): SGHAT, FQNNGV. Trimming took 2 bases from V and 0 from J, leaving 13 bases between them. CDR3 amino acids: CASSLLRGTHQETQYF. The CDR3 coding sequence is TGTGCCAGCAGCTTACTACGAGGGACCCACCAAGAGACCCAGTACTTC.

This chain joins TRBV6-1 and TRBJ1-5, with a tentative D call TRBD1 (5 bases). CDR1 is MNHNS and CDR2 is SASEGT in the germline V gene. Trimming removed 7 bases from V and 6 bases from J, with 16 bases in between. The CDR3 sequence is 14 residues long. CDR3 coding DNA: TGTGCCAGCAACAACCAGGAGGGGTCTCAGCCCCAGCATTTT. Its protein product is CASNNQEGSQPQHF.

The chain is built from TRBV29-1 and TRBJ2-7, with D possibly being TRBD1 (6 bases). The V gene lost 3 bases and the J gene lost 6 bases, with 15 bases spanning the gap. The CDR3 length is 13 residues. Looked up from germline, CDR1 is SQVTM and CDR2 is ANQGSEA. As DNA, the CDR3 is TGCAGCGTTGAGGGGACATCGGGGAGCGAGCAGTACTTC. This translates into CSVEGTSGSEQYF.

The chain has TRBV19 and TRBJ2-3; 7 bases line up with TRBD1. The CDR3 contains 14 residues. CDR1 is LNHDA, CDR2 SQIVND, per germline (reference sequence). V shed 6 bases and J 2 bases; nucleotides not matched to a gene: 5. The DNA of the CDR3 is TGTGCCAGTAGGAAAGGACAGGCCACAGATACGCAGTATTTT. It specifies CASRKGQATDTQYF. Full variable domain (remainder filled in from reference TRBV19 and TRBJ2-3): DGGITQSPKYLFRKEGQNVTLSCEQNLNHDAMYWYRQDPGQGLRLIYYSQIVNDFQKGDIAEGYSVSREKKESFPLTVTSAQKNPTAFYLCASRKGQATDTQYFGPGTRLTVL.

This clone appeared a single time. CDR3 protein: CASSYAGGHTDTQYF. Written as DNA, the CDR3 is TGTGCCAGCAGTTACGCGGGGGGGCACACAGATACGCAGTATTTT. V and J are TRBV6-6 and TRBJ2-3; 9 bases map to TRBD2. The trim removed 2 bases at V and 2 bases at J, leaving 2 bases unmatched. The CDR3 is made up of 15 amino acids. CDR1 is MNHNY, CDR2 SVGAGI, per germline (reference sequence).

V gene TRBV7-3 combines with J gene TRBJ1-2; weak D call: TRBD1 (6 bases). Trimming cost V 2 bases and J 8 bases, with 21 bases left between them. Germline V gene data show CDR1 as SGHTA and CDR2 as FQGTGA. This CDR3 contains 16 residues. CDR3 amino acids: CASSLGPQGAYGGYTF. The CDR3 region has the DNA TGTGCCAGCAGCTTAGGGCCACAGGGAGCCTATGGGGGCTACACCTTC.

V and J are TRBV14 and TRBJ2-5, with D perhaps matching TRBD2 (7 bases). With 4 bases removed from V and 4 bases from J, the gap between germline ends came to 16 bases. The CDR3 has 15 amino acids. Germline CDR1 and CDR2: SGHDN and FVKESK. CDR3 DNA: TGTGCCAGCAGCCCCGTGGGGGGGCTGAGAGAGACCCAGTACTTC. Its translation is CASSPVGGLRETQYF.

This chain joins TRBV2 and TRBJ2-5, with D unclear. Trimming removed 4 bases at V and 5 bases at J, with 5 bases between. In germline, CDR1 is SNHLY, CDR2 FYNNEI. The CDR3 runs 11 residues. The DNA for the CDR3 is TGTGCCAGCAGTGCAGTGGAGACCCAGTACTTC. It translates to CASSAVETQYF.

The chain joins TRBV5-8 to TRBJ1-1; D is perhaps TRBD1 (5 bases). CDR3 length: 18 residues. V lost 3 bases, J lost 3 bases, and 24 bases lay in between. Germline CDR1 reads SGHTS; CDR2 reads YDEGEE. The CDR3 region has the DNA TGTGCCAGCAGCTGGACCGGAACCTACCAGGGCGGGTACACTGAAGCTTTCTTT. Amino acid sequence: CASSWTGTYQGGYTEAFF. The variable domain in full, completed from reference TRBV5-8 and TRBJ1-1, reads EAGVTQSPTHLIKTRGQQATLRCSPISGHTSVYWYQQALGLGLQFLLWYDEGEERNRGNFPPRFSGRQFPNYSSELNVNALELEDSALYLCASSWTGTYQGGYTEAFFGQGTRLTVV.

The V gene is TRBV5-4, the J gene TRBJ2-1; 9 bases map to TRBD1. The CDR3 is 12 amino acids. Germline V gene data show CDR1 as SGHNT and CDR2 as YYREEE (reference sequence). The V gene end was trimmed by 7 bases and the J gene end by 14 bases; junction bases not matched to a gene: 10. As DNA, the CDR3 is TGTGCCAGCCGCACCCCGGACAGGGGAGAGTTCTTC. This sequence encodes CASRTPDRGEFF.

This rearrangement joins TRBV6-6 to TRBJ2-7; D remains ambiguous. This CDR3 contains 16 residues. The germline V gene has CDR1 MNHNY and CDR2 SVGAGI (reference sequence). V gave up 5 bases and J gave up 4 bases, with 21 bases separating them. CDR3 region: CASSKSRFELQYEQYV. The DNA of the CDR3 is TGTGCCAGCAGTAAATCTAGGTTCGAATTACAGTACGAGCAGTACGTC.

The CDR3 spells CASSLFNEQYF. For the CDR3, the DNA is TGTGCCAGCAGCCTTTTTAACGAGCAGTACTTC. The rearrangement joins TRBV11-2 to TRBJ2-7; D gene ambiguous. The V and J ends lost 5 bases and 5 bases respectively, with 7 bases between them. CDR1 and CDR2 (germline): SGHAT, FQNNGV. This CDR3 contains 11 residues.

The chain couples TRBV5-1 to TRBJ2-1, with D perhaps TRBD1 (5 bases). The germline V gene has CDR1 SGHRS and CDR2 YFSETQ. The CDR3 contains 14 residues. V was clipped by 0 bases and J by 7 bases, with 11 bases between them. DNA of the CDR3: TGCGCCAGCAGCTTGGAACCAGGGAAGAATGAGCAGTTCTTC. Translated, it gives CASSLEPGKNEQFF.

This rearrangement joins TRBV29-1 to TRBJ2-1; weak D call: TRBD2 (6 bases). V lost 3 bases and J lost 2, with 11 bases in between. This CDR3 spans 14 amino acids. Germline V gene lookup returns CDR1 SQVTM and CDR2 ANQGSEA. CDR3 DNA sequence: TGCAGCGTTGATCGGTCGGGAGCCTACAATGAGCAGTTCTTC. Protein product: CSVDRSGAYNEQFF.

The chain is built from TRBV7-2 and TRBJ2-2; 12 bases agree with TRBD2. There are 17 residues in the CDR3. Germline V gene lookup returns CDR1 SGHTA and CDR2 FQGNSA. V gave up 5 bases and J gave up 3 bases; unmatched junction bases: 7. CDR3 sequence reads: CASSTNRLAGDTGELFF. The CDR3 DNA reads as TGTGCCAGCAGCACGAACCGACTAGCGGGAGACACCGGGGAGCTGTTTTTT.

The V call is TRBV27, the J call TRBJ1-6, with a weak D call TRBD1 (5 bases). V shed 5 bases and J shed 4 bases, with 12 bases lying between them. This CDR3 contains 15 residues. The germline CDR1 and CDR2 sequences are MNHEY and SMNVEV (reference sequence). DNA for the CDR3: TGTGCCAGCAGTCCAACCGGGACGTATAATTCACCCCTCCACTTT. Protein: CASSPTGTYNSPLHF.

The count of this clone is one. The chain couples TRBV10-2 to TRBJ1-5; possible D gene TRBD1, 6 bases. Deletions cut 3 bases from V and 6 bases from J, with 15 bases between. Germline values: CDR1 WSHSY, CDR2 SAAADI. This CDR3 spans 15 amino acids. In DNA form, the CDR3 reads TGCGCCAGCAGTGACGGGGGGGCAGTCAGTCAGCCCCAGCATTTT. It is translated as CASSDGGAVSQPQHF.

The genes are TRBV7-9 and TRBJ2-2; weak D call: TRBD1 (5 bases). The CDR3 contains 14 residues. From germline, CDR1 is SEHNR and CDR2 FQNEAQ (reference sequence). V was trimmed by 5 bases and J by 6 bases, leaving 13 bases between them. CDR3 amino acids: CASSPGMGPGELFF. The CDR3 DNA is TGTGCCAGCAGCCCAGGGATGGGTCCCGGGGAGCTGTTTTTT.

The chain links TRBV5-6 to TRBJ2-2; D call uncertain. This CDR3 spans 12 amino acids. V lost 1 base to trimming and J lost 6 bases, with 4 bases between them. Germline V lookup: CDR1 SGHDT, CDR2 YYEEEE. The DNA of the CDR3 is TGTGCCAGCAGCTTGTTCCCCGGGGAGCTGTTTTTT. Protein sequence: CASSLFPGELFF.

This clone was detected only once. The chain uses TRBV10-3 and TRBJ2-2, with 13 positions matching TRBD2. The V and J ends lost 6 bases and 9 bases, in that order; junction bases with no gene match: 13. The CDR3 consists of 17 residues. Germline-derived CDR1 and CDR2 are ENHRY and SYGVKD. This CDR3 is CAISPGTSGTPTWELFF. CDR3 DNA: TGTGCCATCAGCCCCGGGACTAGCGGGACTCCAACCTGGGAGCTGTTTTTT.

This sequence joins TRBV7-2 and TRBJ2-1; 9 bases are shared with TRBD2. Germline V gene lookup returns CDR1 SGHTA and CDR2 FQGNSA. V lost 5 bases and J lost 4; bases outside the gene matches: 6. The CDR3 is made up of 15 amino acids. CDR3 DNA: TGTGCCAGCAGCCAACGACTAGCGGATTACAATGAGCAGTTCTTC. Translated, it gives CASSQRLADYNEQFF.

The V call is TRBV9, the J call TRBJ1-2; no reliable D call. Germline assignment: CDR1 SGDLS and CDR2 YYNGEE. The CDR3 covers 15 residues. V lost 4 bases and J lost 8, with 21 bases in between. In DNA form, the CDR3 reads TGTGCCAGCAGCACCCATCCCACCTCCCTGTTGGGCTACACCTTC. The encoded protein is CASSTHPTSLLGYTF.

J is TRBJ2-2 and V is TRBV2; 8 bases are a match to TRBD1. The CDR3 extends over 15 amino acids. V lost 9 bases and J lost 5; bases outside the gene matches: 11. Germline V gives CDR1 SNHLY, CDR2 FYNNEI. CDR3 in DNA: TGTGCCAGTATATCAGACAGGGGTGGAACCGGGGAGCTGTTTTTT. Translating gives CASISDRGGTGELFF. Looking up the rest from reference TRBV2 and TRBJ2-2 gives the full variable domain: EPEVTQTPSHQVTQMGQEVILRCVPISNHLYFYWYRQILGQKVEFLVSFYNNEISEKSEIFDDQFSVERPDGSNFTLKIRSTKLEDSAMYFCASISDRGGTGELFFGEGSRLTVL.